Listed here are 8 T cell receptor beta chains from one sample, sequenced in a study of vaccination and CD4 T cells after COVID-19. Sequencing of cultured CD4+ T cell DNA used the Oncomine TCR Beta short-read assay. TCRdb independently ran MiXCR on the PCR reads; one entry per CDR3 protein. The table has approximately 21,000 distinct CDR3 sequences, over 20% seen once. The treatment denotes: roughly 10-day PBMC culture with coronavirus spike peptide pools or control peptides (ViraFEST assay). The antigens for these receptors are not known. Sequencing was performed on cultured CD4+ T cells from blood. All receptors derive from a human donor with COVID-19.

The J gene is TRBJ2-2, the V gene TRBV20-1; 15 bases agree with TRBD2. CDR3 size: 16 residues. The V segment lost 0 bases and the J segment 5 bases; nucleotides outside the gene matches: 1. Germline V gene lookup returns CDR1 DFQATT and CDR2 SNEGSKA (reference sequence). The CDR3, as DNA: TGCAGTGCTAGAGATGGGACTAGCGGGAGGACCGGGGAGCTGTTTTTT. Translating gives CSARDGTSGRTGELFF.

The gene calls are TRBV20-1 and TRBJ2-3, with TRBD2 matching 7 bases. J lost 0 bases, V lost 3 bases, and 6 bases had no gene match. The germline V gene has CDR1 DFQATT and CDR2 SNEGSKA (reference sequence). The CDR3 covers 15 residues. CDR3 in DNA: TGCAGTGCTAGCCTTAGCGGGCGAAGCACAGATACGCAGTATTTT. It yields the protein CSASLSGRSTDTQYF.

This clonotype came up a few times. The chain uses TRBV9 and TRBJ2-7; 11 bases fit TRBD1. V lost 4 bases, J lost 2 bases, and 5 bases stayed unmatched. This CDR3 spans 15 amino acids. Germline values: CDR1 SGDLS, CDR2 YYNGEE. The chain's CDR3 is CASSPRTGGPYEQYF. In nucleotides, the CDR3 is TGTGCCAGCAGCCCCAGGACAGGGGGCCCCTACGAGCAGTACTTC.

The rearrangement uses TRBV19 and TRBJ1-1, with D unclear. There are 13 residues in the CDR3. Trimming left V 3 bases short and J 6 bases short, with 11 bases between. CDR1 LNHDA and CDR2 SQIVND come from the germline V gene (reference sequence). The CDR3 DNA sequence: TGTGCCAGTAGTATTCGGGTTTCTTCTGAAGCTTTCTTT. Its translation: CASSIRVSSEAFF.

Of note for this clonotype: A junction boundary mismatches the germline segment, possibly from a read error. The rearrangement uses TRBV7-2 and TRBJ1-2, with TRBD1 identical over 10 bases. The germline CDR1 and CDR2 sequences are SGHTA and FQGNSA. This CDR3 has 13 amino acids. The CDR3: CASSDDRGLGHTF. The CDR3 DNA follows: TGTGCCAGCAGCGACGACAGGGGGCTTGGCCACACCTTC.

The rearrangement joins TRBV10-3 to TRBJ1-2; 7 nucleotides align to TRBD1. Germline CDR1 reads ENHRY; CDR2 reads SYGVKD. The CDR3 runs to 15 residues. J lost 0 bases, V lost 4 bases, and 5 bases had no gene match. The DNA of the CDR3 is TGTGCCATCAGTGGCCAGACAGGGTCTAACTATGGCTACACCTTC. Translation: CAISGQTGSNYGYTF.

CDR3: CASSSTDRIYEQYF. In DNA, the CDR3 is TGCGCCAGCAGCTCCACGGACAGGATCTACGAGCAGTACTTC. J is TRBJ2-7 and V is TRBV5-1; TRBD1 matches 7 bases. The CDR3 is 14 amino acids. V dropped 3 bases and J dropped 3; count of bases not matched to a gene: 6. Germline values: CDR1 SGHRS, CDR2 YFSETQ.

The chain recombines TRBV6-5 with TRBJ2-3; D possibly corresponds to TRBD2 (5 bases). Germline V CDR1 and CDR2: MNHEY, SVGAGI. CDR3 length: 16 amino acids. The V and J ends lost 0 bases and 0 bases respectively, with 10 bases between them. The CDR3 reads CASSYSIALSTDTQYF. The CDR3 region has the DNA TGTGCCAGCAGTTACTCTATAGCGTTGAGCACAGATACGCAGTATTTT.